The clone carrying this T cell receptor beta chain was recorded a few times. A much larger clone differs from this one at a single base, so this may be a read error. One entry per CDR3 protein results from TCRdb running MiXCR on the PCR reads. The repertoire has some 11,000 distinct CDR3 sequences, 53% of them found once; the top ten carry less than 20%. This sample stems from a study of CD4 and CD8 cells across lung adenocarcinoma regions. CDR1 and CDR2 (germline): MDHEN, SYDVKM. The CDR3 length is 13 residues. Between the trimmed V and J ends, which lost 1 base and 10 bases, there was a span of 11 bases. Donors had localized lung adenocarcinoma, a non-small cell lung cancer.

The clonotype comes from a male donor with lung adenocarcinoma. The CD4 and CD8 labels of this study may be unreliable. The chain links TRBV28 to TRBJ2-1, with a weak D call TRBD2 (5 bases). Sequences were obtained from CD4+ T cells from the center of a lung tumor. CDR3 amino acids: CASSLSGLYEQFF. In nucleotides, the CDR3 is TGTGCCAGCAGTTTATCCGGACTCTACGAGCAGTTCTTC.